Listed below are T cell receptor beta chains from one sample, sequenced in a study of CD8 T cells in Susac syndrome. TCRdb processed the immunoSEQ multiplex PCR reads anew with MiXCR; each CDR3 protein has one entry. Of about 130,000 distinct CDR3 sequences listed, about 94% are singletons. The sample taken for sequencing was CD4+ T cells from PBMCs. The receptors here all came from a human donor with multiple sclerosis. Both conserved end residues are part of each CDR3. The order of the fields is J gene, V gene, CDR3 protein.

TRBJ2-2,TRBV12-3/TRBV12-4,CASSRSGSGGELFF
TRBJ1-1,TRBV6-2/TRBV6-3,CASSYGWGKSTEAFF
TRBJ1-2,TRBV4-3,CASSQLAVTNYGYTF
TRBJ2-6,TRBV6-1,CASLIDGALSGANVLTF
TRBJ2-7,TRBV3-1,CASSPGTAIGEQYF
TRBJ2-1,TRBV3-1,CASSQDLVVRQFF
TRBJ2-7,TRBV28,CASTGTIAYEQYF
TRBJ2-1,TRBV5-1,CASSRERETGEQFF
TRBJ1-2,TRBV4-2,CASSQVGGSSYGYTF
TRBJ1-2,TRBV20-1,CSATLDRGHGYTF
TRBJ2-3,TRBV7-2,CASSLSTDRADTQYF
TRBJ1-5,TRBV4-3,CASSQGRAGNQPQHF
TRBJ1-1,TRBV29-1,CSVVQGGTEAFF
TRBJ1-1,TRBV20-1,CSARGSSNTEAFF
TRBJ1-1,TRBV20-1,CSVPPATPTEAFF
TRBJ2-2,TRBV24-1,CATSGPGASTTGELFF
TRBJ1-2,TRBV6-2/TRBV6-3,CASSGQGIVYGYTF
TRBJ2-1,TRBV20-1,CSARFLGGTEQFF
TRBJ1-4,TRBV19,CASSRQGAQEEKLFF
TRBJ1-5,TRBV5-6,CASSSGRVLRNQPQHF